This entry lists 18 T cell receptor beta chains sequenced from one sample in a study of blood T cell repertoires in COVID-19. The data were produced by immunoSEQ multiplex PCR, yet TCRdb's version contains in-frame clones alone and is incomplete. Of under 150,000 clones listed, about 88% are singletons. Material for sequencing was peripheral blood. These TCRs come from a woman aged 70-85 years who had recovered from COVID-19.

CDR3 sequence reads: CASSVEKASGRTGELFF. In nucleotides, the CDR3 is TGTGCCAGCAGCGTAGAAAAGGCTAGCGGCCGCACCGGGGAGCTGTTTTTT. V and J are TRBV9 and TRBJ2-2; 7 positions match TRBD2. J gave up 4 bases and V 0 bases, and 9 bases lay outside the gene matches. CDR1 SGDLS and CDR2 YYNGEE come from the germline V gene. This CDR3 is 17 amino acids long. The variable domain in full, completed from reference TRBV9 and TRBJ2-2, reads DSGVTQTPKHLITATGQRVTLRCSPRSGDLSVYWYQQSLDQGLQFLIQYYNGEERAKGNILERFSAQQFPDLHSELNLSSLELGDSALYFCASSVEKASGRTGELFFGEGSRLTVL.

The V gene is TRBV10-3, the J gene TRBJ1-2; D gene unclear. Trimming removed 0 bases from V and 4 bases from J, with 9 bases in between. Germline V gives CDR1 ENHRY, CDR2 SYGVKD. This CDR3 spans 14 amino acids. The CDR3 nucleotides are TGTGCCATCAGTGAGTCGGACGGACTCTATGGCTACACCTTC. Protein product: CAISESDGLYGYTF.

The rearrangement links TRBV5-4 to TRBJ1-6, with D possibly being TRBD1 (5 bases). The CDR3 loop spans 16 amino acids. From germline, CDR1 is SGHNT and CDR2 YYREEE (reference sequence). V was clipped by 0 bases and J by 13 bases, with 20 bases between them. Here the CDR3 reads CASSLGGRTYRSPLHF. The CDR3 region has the DNA TGTGCCAGCAGCTTGGGCGGGAGGACCTACAGGTCGCCCCTCCACTTT. Full variable domain (missing parts from reference TRBV5-4 and TRBJ1-6): ETGVTQSPTHLIKTRGQQVTLRCSSQSGHNTVSWYQQALGQGPQFIFQYYREEENGRGNFPPRFSGLQFPNYSSELNVNALELDDSALYLCASSLGGRTYRSPLHFGNGTRLTVT.

J is TRBJ2-5 and V is TRBV19; 13 bases are shared with TRBD2. Germline V gives CDR1 LNHDA, CDR2 SQIVND (reference sequence). This CDR3 region has 16 residues. The trim removed 5 bases at V and 6 bases at J, leaving 9 bases unmatched. CDR3 coding DNA: TGTGCCAGTAGTGGACTAGCGGGAGATGAAGGAAAGACCCAGTACTTC. Encoded protein: CASSGLAGDEGKTQYF.

J is TRBJ2-5 and V is TRBV6-5, with TRBD2 matching 7 bases. CDR1 is MNHEY, CDR2 SVGAGI, per germline. Trimming cost V 5 bases and J 2 bases; bases outside gene matches: 8. The CDR3 consists of 15 residues. The CDR3: CASSRGRYGQETQYF. The DNA of the CDR3 is TGTGCCAGCAGTCGCGGGAGATATGGGCAAGAGACCCAGTACTTC.

CDR3 residues: CASTLGGAGANVLTF. The CDR3 DNA is TGTGCCAGCACCCTAGGAGGGGCTGGGGCCAACGTCCTGACTTTC. The chain joins TRBV28 to TRBJ2-6, with D maybe TRBD2 (6 bases). Between the trimmed V and J ends, which lost 7 bases and 2 bases, there was a span of 12 bases. CDR1 is MDHEN, CDR2 SYDVKM, per germline. The CDR3 contains 15 residues.

This chain links TRBV7-8 with TRBJ1-1; 11 positions match TRBD1. Trimming at V came to 5 bases and at J to 4 bases, leaving 3 bases not matched to a gene. This CDR3 is 14 amino acids long. CDR1 is SGHVS and CDR2 is FQNEAQ in the germline V gene. The CDR3 loop reads CASSIGTGGTEAFF. The CDR3 DNA follows: TGTGCCAGCAGCATCGGGACAGGGGGCACTGAAGCTTTCTTT.

This rearrangement joins TRBV24-1 to TRBJ1-2; the match to TRBD1 covers 8 bases. Trimming cost V 3 bases and J 0 bases; bases outside gene matches: 8. This CDR3 is built from 17 residues. The germline V gene encodes CDR1 KGHDR and CDR2 SFDVKD. For the CDR3, the DNA is TGTGCCACCAGTGATCGGGCAGGGGGCAGGTCTAACTATGGCTACACCTTC. Protein: CATSDRAGGRSNYGYTF.

The chain uses TRBV2 and TRBJ1-5; D unresolved. V lost 3 bases, J lost 5 bases, and 11 bases lay in between. This CDR3 is built from 14 residues. The germline gives CDR1 SNHLY, CDR2 FYNNEI. CDR3 sequence (DNA): TGTGCCAGCAGTGAGCGGTCGGACTATCAGCCCCAGCATTTT. It encodes CASSERSDYQPQHF.

CDR3 DNA sequence: TGTGCCAGTCGCCCCACAGCTTTCTATGGCTACACCTTC. Protein product: CASRPTAFYGYTF. The chain links TRBV28 to TRBJ1-2; D not certain. Germline values: CDR1 MDHEN, CDR2 SYDVKM. V lost 9 bases to trimming and J lost 4 bases, with 15 bases between them. This CDR3 region has 13 residues.

V is TRBV5-4 and J is TRBJ2-3; D is unresolved. The V end was cut by 3 bases, the J end by 0 bases, with 14 bases between. Germline CDR1 SGHNT, CDR2 YYREEE (reference sequence). The CDR3 is 16 amino acids. The CDR3 coding sequence is TGTGCCAGCAGCTCCTCTCTTGCGAGGAGCACAGATACGCAGTATTTT. This gives the protein CASSSSLARSTDTQYF.

In its sample, this clone was seen a few times. The chain links TRBV18 to TRBJ1-2; 9 bases line up with TRBD1. This CDR3 is built from 17 residues. CDR1 and CDR2 (germline): KGHSH, LQKENI. V lost 3 bases to trimming and J lost 6 bases; unmatched junction nucleotides: 14. This CDR3 is CASSPLFSGTGLHGYTF. CDR3 sequence (DNA): TGTGCCAGCTCACCTCTCTTTTCCGGGACAGGGTTGCATGGCTACACCTTC.

The CDR3 sequence: CASSLAPQGEKLFF. CDR3 DNA: TGCGCCAGCAGCTTGGCCCCACAGGGTGAAAAACTGTTTTTT. The chain employs TRBV5-1 and TRBJ1-4; the D gene is possibly TRBD1 (6 bases). The V gene's germline CDR1 is SGHRS and CDR2 YFSETQ. This CDR3 has 14 residues. With 0 bases removed from V and 7 bases from J, the gap between germline ends came to 10 bases.

The chain couples TRBV7-2 to TRBJ1-1; TRBD1 aligns across 9 bases. This CDR3 region has 14 residues. Looked up from germline, CDR1 is SGHTA and CDR2 is FQGNSA. V dropped 3 bases and J dropped 4; count of bases not matched to a gene: 3. CDR3 amino acids: CASSFHRGLTEAFF. The CDR3 bases are TGTGCCAGCAGCTTCCACAGGGGGCTCACTGAAGCTTTCTTT.

The chain carries TRBV24-1 and TRBJ2-5, with D possibly being TRBD2 (6 bases). There are 14 residues in the CDR3. Germline lookup yields CDR1 KGHDR and CDR2 SFDVKD. Between the trimmed V and J ends, which lost 4 bases and 5 bases, there was a span of 13 bases. The chain's CDR3 is CATSDPGLEETQYF. In DNA form, the CDR3 reads TGTGCCACCAGTGACCCGGGACTCGAGGAGACCCAGTACTTC.

Details on this clone: A junction end diverges from the germline sequence, so it may reflect a read error. J is TRBJ1-2 and V is TRBV5-4; perhaps TRBD1 as D (5 bases). The V gene's germline CDR1 is SGHNT and CDR2 YYREEE (reference sequence). The CDR3 has 15 amino acids. The CDR3 here is CASSLANTARARGSF. The DNA for the CDR3 is TGTGCCAGCAGCTTGGCCAATACGGCCAGGGCACGTGGAAGTTTC. The variable domain in full, with the rest retrieved from reference TRBV5-4 and TRBJ1-2, is ETGVTQSPTHLIKTRGQQVTLRCSSQSGHNTVSWYQQALGQGPQFIFQYYREEENGRGNFPPRFSGLQFPNYSSELNVNALELDDSALYLCASSLANTARARGSFGSGTRLTVV.

The chain uses TRBV24-1 and TRBJ2-3; TRBD1 matches 9 bases. The CDR3 is made up of 15 amino acids. Germline V gene sequence: CDR1 KGHDR, CDR2 SFDVKD. The ends lost 6 bases at V and 3 bases at J; junction bases unmatched: 6. CDR3 sequence reads: CATSLGQGRTDTQYF. The CDR3 DNA reads TGTGCCACCAGTCTCGGACAGGGGCGGACAGATACGCAGTATTTT.

V is TRBV19 and J is TRBJ2-5; 12 bases fit TRBD2. Trimming took 5 bases from V and 5 from J; bases not matched to a gene: 3. The germline CDR1 and CDR2 sequences are LNHDA and SQIVND (reference sequence). The CDR3 has 14 residues. The CDR3 region is CASSRLAGEETQYF. The CDR3 DNA follows: TGTGCCAGTAGTCGACTAGCGGGAGAGGAGACCCAGTACTTC. The entire variable domain, with the rest obtained from reference TRBV19 and TRBJ2-5, is as follows: DGGITQSPKYLFRKEGQNVTLSCEQNLNHDAMYWYRQDPGQGLRLIYYSQIVNDFQKGDIAEGYSVSREKKESFPLTVTSAQKNPTAFYLCASSRLAGEETQYFGPGTRLLVL.